Shown below are 23 T cell receptor beta chains from a single sample sequenced in a study of chemoradiotherapy in HPV16-positive cancers. Only in-frame clones appear in the TCRdb table, and some are missing; sequencing was by immunoSEQ multiplex PCR. The data show 4,000 to 6,000 clones, with 87% seen just once and roughly 8.3% held by the top ten. Sequenced material: tumor tissue, taken from a patient who underwent chemoradiotherapy. The receptors derive from a human donor with HPV-associated anogenital cancer.

To note about this clone: Other nucleotide sequences in the sample specify the same CDR3. The chain uses TRBV19 and TRBJ2-7, with D unclear. CDR3 length equals 13 residues. V was shortened by 5 bases and J by 1 base, with 9 bases between the two germline ends. Germline assignment: CDR1 LNHDA and CDR2 SQIVND (reference sequence). DNA of the CDR3: TGTGCCAGTAGTTCTGGGCTGTCCTACGAGCAGTACTTC. This codes for CASSSGLSYEQYF.

The V call is TRBV5-1, the J call TRBJ1-5; no firm D call. Trimming removed 0 bases at V and 5 bases at J, with 9 bases between. Germline CDR1 is SGHRS and CDR2 is YFSETQ. The CDR3 loop spans 14 amino acids. The CDR3 DNA reads as TGCGCCAGCAGCTTGGGGGGTTTCGATCAGCCCCAGCATTTT. As protein: CASSLGGFDQPQHF.

This sequence joins TRBV19 and TRBJ1-1; TRBD1 agrees at 9 bases. CDR1 and CDR2 from the germline V gene are LNHDA and SQIVND (reference sequence). This CDR3 region has 17 residues. With 4 bases clipped from V and 0 bases from J, the junction kept 9 bases outside the gene matches. The CDR3 coding sequence is TGTGCCAGTAGTACGGACAGGGGAAAGGACGTGAACACTGAAGCTTTCTTT. It codes for CASSTDRGKDVNTEAFF.

The V and J genes are TRBV5-1 and TRBJ2-5; D gene uncertain. The assigned J gene may be wrong: the sequence end matches TRBJ2-7 better. This CDR3 comprises 13 residues. In germline, CDR1 is SGHRS, CDR2 YFSETQ. In nucleotides, the CDR3 is TGCGCCAGCAGCCTCGGACGGTCCTACGAGCAGTACTTC. Protein: CASSLGRSYEQYF.

The rearrangement joins TRBV9 to TRBJ2-5; D is unclear. V was cut by 0 bases and J by 1 base, with 4 bases left in between. This CDR3 contains 13 residues. Germline V gene lookup returns CDR1 SGDLS and CDR2 YYNGEE. CDR3 nucleotide sequence: TGTGCCAGCAGCGTAGCTTCCCAAGAGACCCAGTACTTC. It specifies CASSVASQETQYF.

The rearrangement joins TRBV5-1 to TRBJ1-2, with D perhaps TRBD1 (6 bases). Trimming left V 4 bases short and J 4 bases short, with 14 bases between. Germline CDR1 reads SGHRS; CDR2 reads YFSETQ. The CDR3 covers 14 residues. As DNA, the CDR3 is TGCGCCAGCAGCACGGGCGGGGGGCCCTATGGCTACACCTTC. Its protein product is CASSTGGGPYGYTF.

The V call is TRBV29-1, the J call TRBJ1-2, with D perhaps matching TRBD1 (6 bases). The germline gives CDR1 SQVTM, CDR2 ANQGSEA. This CDR3 contains 14 residues. Trimming removed 1 base at V and 8 bases at J, with 17 bases between. The CDR3: CSVEGFGGAAGYTF. CDR3 coding DNA: TGCAGCGTTGAAGGATTCGGGGGCGCGGCGGGCTACACCTTC.

The chain employs TRBV18 and TRBJ1-5; D unresolved. With 3 bases removed from V and 9 bases from J, the gap between germline ends came to 18 bases. The CDR3 extends over 15 amino acids. Germline lookup yields CDR1 KGHSH and CDR2 LQKENI. In DNA form, the CDR3 reads TGTGCCAGCTCACCTATAGACGGCGCAGGTGGGCCCCAGCATTTT. As protein: CASSPIDGAGGPQHF.

The V gene is TRBV19, the J gene TRBJ1-5; D may be TRBD1 (5 bases). The ends were cut back, 7 bases at V and 5 bases at J, with 12 bases in the middle. Germline V gives CDR1 LNHDA, CDR2 SQIVND (reference sequence). This CDR3 comprises 13 residues. CDR3 protein: CASKFQGDQPQHF. In DNA, the CDR3 is TGTGCCAGTAAGTTCCAGGGAGATCAGCCCCAGCATTTT.

The V call is TRBV14, the J call TRBJ1-6; D is possibly TRBD1 (5 bases). Germline CDR1 is SGHDN and CDR2 is FVKESK. Trimming removed 0 bases from V and 8 bases from J, with 14 bases in between. The length of the CDR3 is 16 residues. This CDR3 is CASSQDGQGSDSPLHF. DNA of the CDR3: TGTGCCAGCAGCCAAGATGGGCAGGGAAGTGATTCACCCCTCCACTTT.

The chain is built from TRBV27 and TRBJ2-1, with D perhaps TRBD1 (5 bases). Trimming stripped 3 bases from V and 2 bases from J, with 8 bases between. The CDR3 sequence is 14 residues long. From germline, CDR1 is MNHEY and CDR2 SMNVEV (reference sequence). The CDR3 DNA reads TGTGCCAGCAGTTTGGCCAGGGCCTACAATGAGCAGTTCTTC. Translated, it gives CASSLARAYNEQFF.

The genes are TRBV19 and TRBJ2-3; TRBD2 matches at 8 bases. Germline CDR1 reads LNHDA; CDR2 reads SQIVND (reference sequence). This CDR3 contains 13 residues. DNA of the CDR3: TGTGCTAGCGGGCGGGGGGACACAGATACGCAGTATTTT. Its translation: CASGRGDTDTQYF.

The V and J genes are TRBV4-3 and TRBJ2-3; 8 nucleotides align to TRBD2. The CDR3 consists of 16 residues. Germline V CDR1 and CDR2: LGHNA, YSLEER. Unmatched junction bases numbered 8, after V lost 2 bases and J lost 4 bases. The CDR3: CASSQFWAGGADTQYF. The CDR3 DNA reads as TGCGCCAGCAGCCAATTTTGGGCGGGGGGCGCAGATACGCAGTATTTT.

The CDR3, as DNA: TGTGCCAGCAGCTTAGGGCTAGCCGAGCAGTACTTC. Translated: CASSLGLAEQYF. The chain couples TRBV7-8 to TRBJ2-7, with D possibly matching TRBD2 (5 bases). This CDR3 contains 12 residues. Trimming took off 1 base at V and 6 bases at J, with 7 bases between the two ends. From germline, CDR1 is SGHVS and CDR2 FQNEAQ.

The chain carries TRBV4-3 and TRBJ1-6; no definite D call. The CDR3 is made up of 16 amino acids. V shed 0 bases and J shed 0 bases, with 6 bases lying between them. The germline gives CDR1 LGHNA, CDR2 YSLEER. The chain's CDR3 is CASSQDTNSYNSPLHF. The CDR3 DNA sequence: TGCGCCAGCAGCCAAGACACTAACTCCTATAATTCACCCCTCCACTTT.

This clone was seen only a few times. This rearrangement joins TRBV29-1 to TRBJ2-1; 9 bases agree with TRBD1. J lost 8 bases, V lost 0 bases, and 20 bases had no gene match. Germline CDR1 is SQVTM and CDR2 is ANQGSEA. The length of the CDR3 is 19 residues. The CDR3 sequence: CSVEDLTGGEQGGLYEQFF. The CDR3 DNA reads TGCAGCGTTGAAGACTTGACAGGGGGAGAACAGGGAGGATTGTATGAGCAGTTCTTC.

This chain links TRBV5-1 with TRBJ2-1; D assignment may be TRBD1 or TRBD2 (5 bases each). CDR1 is SGHRS and CDR2 is YFSETQ in the germline V gene. CDR3 length equals 16 residues. The germline V and J ends were trimmed by 0 bases and 0 bases, with 10 bases remaining between them. The CDR3 reads CASSLGDGTSYNEQFF. In DNA, the CDR3 is TGCGCCAGCAGCTTGGGGGACGGAACCTCCTACAATGAGCAGTTCTTC.

The sample holds one count of this clone. The V gene is TRBV30, the J gene TRBJ2-3; 9 nucleotides line up with TRBD2. Trimming at V came to 3 bases and at J to 2 bases, leaving 6 bases not matched to a gene. This CDR3 region has 15 residues. From germline, CDR1 is GTSNPN and CDR2 SVGIG (reference sequence). The chain's CDR3 is CAWSGLAGFTDTQYF. CDR3 coding DNA: TGTGCCTGGAGCGGGCTAGCGGGGTTCACAGATACGCAGTATTTT.

This sequence joins TRBV5-5 and TRBJ1-1; tentative D call: TRBD1 (5 bases). This CDR3 region has 13 residues. The V and J ends lost 5 bases and 5 bases respectively, with 13 bases between them. CDR1 is SGHKS, CDR2 YYEKEE, per germline (reference sequence). The DNA of the CDR3 is TGTGCCAGCAGGGACTGGGGGGGAACTGAAGCTTTCTTT. Translation: CASRDWGGTEAFF.

This clone was detected only once. The chain couples TRBV19 to TRBJ1-2; D is uncertain. The CDR3 runs to 13 residues. Germline CDR1 is LNHDA and CDR2 is SQIVND (reference sequence). V gave up 3 bases and J gave up 5 bases, with 10 bases separating them. The CDR3 spells CASSMAVGYGYTF. DNA for the CDR3: TGTGCCAGTAGTATGGCTGTGGGTTATGGCTACACCTTC.

CDR3: CASSLVGQGNEQYF. For the CDR3, the DNA is TGTGCCAGCAGCTTAGTAGGACAGGGTAACGAGCAGTACTTC. The chain has TRBV11-2 and TRBJ2-7; TRBD1 aligns across 8 bases. The V and J ends lost 1 base and 5 bases, in that order; junction bases with no gene match: 4. CDR1 and CDR2 from the germline V gene are SGHAT and FQNNGV. The CDR3 has 14 residues.

The V and J genes are TRBV19 and TRBJ2-5; D is undetermined. Looked up from germline, CDR1 is LNHDA and CDR2 is SQIVND (reference sequence). The CDR3 loop spans 13 amino acids. V gave up 4 bases and J gave up 1 base, with 7 bases separating them. CDR3: CASSRVAQETQYF. DNA for the CDR3: TGTGCCAGTAGTAGGGTGGCCCAAGAGACCCAGTACTTC. The full variable domain, its missing parts supplied by reference TRBV19 and TRBJ2-5, is DGGITQSPKYLFRKEGQNVTLSCEQNLNHDAMYWYRQDPGQGLRLIYYSQIVNDFQKGDIAEGYSVSREKKESFPLTVTSAQKNPTAFYLCASSRVAQETQYFGPGTRLLVL.

Concerning this clone: The identical CDR3 is also encoded by other nucleotide sequences in the sample. This CDR3 reads CASSVGQGLQETQYF. The DNA of the CDR3 is TGTGCCAGCAGCGTAGGACAGGGACTACAAGAGACCCAGTACTTC. V usage is TRBV9 and J usage is TRBJ2-5; D might be TRBD1 or TRBD2, each matching 7 bases. The germline CDR1 and CDR2 sequences are SGDLS and YYNGEE. Trimming cost V 0 bases and J 2 bases, with 11 bases left between them. This CDR3 region has 15 residues.